A single sample gave rise to the 6 T cell receptor beta chains below, sequenced in a study of sequential checkpoint blockade in melanoma. Sample treatment: randomized to nivolumab then ipilimumab (arm A) or the reverse (arm B). TCRdb's copy holds only in-frame clones and misses some; the assay was immunoSEQ multiplex PCR. The sample has about 9,100 clones, 50% to 60% seen once. The sequenced sample was CD8+ T cells sorted from blood (inferred from file names), obtained from a patient given nivolumab and ipilimumab in sequence. Receptor source: a human donor with melanoma.

The chain joins TRBV7-6 to TRBJ2-1, with 10 bases that match TRBD2. The germline gives CDR1 SGHVS, CDR2 FNYEAQ. This CDR3 comprises 14 residues. J was trimmed by 9 bases and V by 2 bases; bases with no gene match: 4. In nucleotides, the CDR3 is TGTGCCAGCAGCTTAAGCGGGGGGGCAGCTGAGCAGTTCTTC. Amino acids: CASSLSGGAAEQFF.

The rearrangement uses TRBV7-2 and TRBJ2-7, with 8 bases lining up with TRBD2. CDR3 size: 14 residues. Losses at the gene ends were 1 base for V and 2 bases for J; bases not matched to a gene: 1. Per germline, CDR1 SGHTA and CDR2 FQGNSA. CDR3 DNA: TGTGCCAGCAGCTTAGGCGGGGGGACCTACGAGCAGTACTTC. Translated, it gives CASSLGGGTYEQYF.

As for this clone: A read error may produce the germline difference seen at one junction end. The chain is built from TRBV4-1 and TRBJ1-5; perhaps TRBD1 as D (5 bases). The CDR3 is 15 amino acids. Germline CDR1 and CDR2: MGHRA and YSYEKL. CDR3 protein: CASSLQGFSNQPQHF. CDR3 nucleotide sequence: TGTGCCAGCAGCCTCCAGGGTTTCAGCAATCAGCCCCAGCATTTT.

The gene calls are TRBV7-2 and TRBJ1-2, with unresolved D. CDR3 length equals 13 residues. Trimming pared 4 bases from V and 6 bases from J, leaving 12 bases between. CDR1 and CDR2 from the germline V gene are SGHTA and FQGNSA. The CDR3 here is CASSYPGSNGYTF. The CDR3 nucleotides read TGTGCCAGCAGCTACCCCGGGTCTAATGGCTACACCTTC.

The chain uses TRBV6-1 and TRBJ2-7, with a weak D call TRBD1 (6 bases). The germline CDR1 and CDR2 sequences are MNHNS and SASEGT. V dropped 5 bases and J dropped 6 bases, with 20 bases sitting between them. CDR3 length: 15 amino acids. CDR3 sequence (DNA): TGTGCCAGCAGTAAGGAACGTCTAACAGGGCTCGAGCAGTACTTC. This codes for CASSKERLTGLEQYF.

This clone has only a few counts. V usage is TRBV18 and J usage is TRBJ2-1, with 9 bases fitting TRBD1. The CDR3 runs 16 residues. CDR1 is KGHSH and CDR2 is LQKENI in the germline V gene. V lost 8 bases and J lost 5; bases outside the gene matches: 13. The DNA of the CDR3 is TGTGCCAGCAGCCAAGTTCCGGGACAGGGAGACAATGAGCAGTTCTTC. Its protein is CASSQVPGQGDNEQFF.